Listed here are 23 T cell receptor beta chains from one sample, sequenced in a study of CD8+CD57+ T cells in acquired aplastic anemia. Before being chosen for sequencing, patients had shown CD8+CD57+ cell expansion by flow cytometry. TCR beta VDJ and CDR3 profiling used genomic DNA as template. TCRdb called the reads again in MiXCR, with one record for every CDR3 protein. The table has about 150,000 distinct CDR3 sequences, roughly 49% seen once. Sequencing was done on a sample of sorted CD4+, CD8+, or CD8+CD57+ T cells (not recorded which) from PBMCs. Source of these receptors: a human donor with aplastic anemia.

Here the CDR3 DNA reads TGTGCCAGCAGCCCTGGGGCAGGGGTGAGGACCGGGGAGCTGTTTTTT. It codes for CASSPGAGVRTGELFF. This chain links TRBV7-6 with TRBJ2-2, with TRBD1 as a possible D gene (6 bases). CDR1 and CDR2 (germline): SGHVS, FNYEAQ. The CDR3 has 16 amino acids. V was cut by 5 bases and J by 5 bases, with 18 bases left in between.

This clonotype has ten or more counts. The CDR3 DNA is TGCGCCAGCAGCCAAATAGGAGGGAGGAGCAATGAGCAGTTCTTC. Encoded protein: CASSQIGGRSNEQFF. This sequence joins TRBV4-1 and TRBJ2-1; tentative D call: TRBD2 (6 bases). CDR1 is MGHRA, CDR2 YSYEKL, per germline. V was shortened by 2 bases and J by 6 bases, with 14 bases between the two germline ends. The CDR3 length is 15 residues.

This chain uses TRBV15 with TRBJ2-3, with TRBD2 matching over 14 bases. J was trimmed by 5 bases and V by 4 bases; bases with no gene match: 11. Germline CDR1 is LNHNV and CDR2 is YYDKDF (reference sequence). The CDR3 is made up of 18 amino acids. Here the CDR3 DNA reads TGTGCCACCAGCATCTCAAGACTAGCGGGGGGGCAGAGAGATACGCAGTATTTT. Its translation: CATSISRLAGGQRDTQYF.

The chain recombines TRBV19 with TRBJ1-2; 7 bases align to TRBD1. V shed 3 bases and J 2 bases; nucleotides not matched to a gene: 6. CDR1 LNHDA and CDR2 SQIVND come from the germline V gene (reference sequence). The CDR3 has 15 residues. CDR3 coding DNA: TGTGCCAGTAGTATCCCTTGGGACAGCAACTATGGCTACACCTTC. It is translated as CASSIPWDSNYGYTF.

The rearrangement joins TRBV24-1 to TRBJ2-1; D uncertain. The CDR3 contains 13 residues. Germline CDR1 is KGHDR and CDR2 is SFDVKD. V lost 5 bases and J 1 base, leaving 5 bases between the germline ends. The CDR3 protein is CATSGGSYNEQFF. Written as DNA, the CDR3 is TGTGCCACCAGTGGGGGTTCCTACAATGAGCAGTTCTTC.

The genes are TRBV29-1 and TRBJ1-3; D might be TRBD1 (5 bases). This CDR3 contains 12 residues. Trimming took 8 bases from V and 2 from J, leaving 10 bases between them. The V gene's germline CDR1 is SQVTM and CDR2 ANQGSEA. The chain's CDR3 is CSRRGAGNTIYF. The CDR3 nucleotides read TGCAGCAGAAGGGGTGCTGGAAACACCATATATTTT.

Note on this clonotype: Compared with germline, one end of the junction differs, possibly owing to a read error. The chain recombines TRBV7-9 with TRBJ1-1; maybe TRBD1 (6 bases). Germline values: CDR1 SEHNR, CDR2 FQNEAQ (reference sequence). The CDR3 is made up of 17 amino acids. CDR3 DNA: TGTACCAGCAGCTCCAGACCCCTTTGGGGGGCCTACACTGAAGCTTTCTTT. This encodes CTSSSRPLWGAYTEAFF. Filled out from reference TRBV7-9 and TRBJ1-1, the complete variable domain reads DTGVSQNPRHKITKRGQNVTFRCDPISEHNRLYWYRQTLGQGPEFLTYFQNEAQLEKSRLLSDRFSAERPKGSFSTLEIQRTEQGDSAMYLCTSSSRPLWGAYTEAFFGQGTRLTVV.

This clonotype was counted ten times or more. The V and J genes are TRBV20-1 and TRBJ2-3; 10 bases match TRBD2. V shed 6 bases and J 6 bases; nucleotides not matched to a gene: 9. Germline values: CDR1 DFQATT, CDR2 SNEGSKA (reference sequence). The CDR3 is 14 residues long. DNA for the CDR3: TGCAGTGCAAATAGCGGGGGGCCGGCGGATACGCAGTATTTT. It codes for CSANSGGPADTQYF.

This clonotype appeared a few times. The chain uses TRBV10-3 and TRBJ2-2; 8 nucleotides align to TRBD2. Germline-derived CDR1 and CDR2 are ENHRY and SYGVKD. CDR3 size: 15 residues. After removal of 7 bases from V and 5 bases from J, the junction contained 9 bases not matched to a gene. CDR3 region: CAINYRGGKTGELFF. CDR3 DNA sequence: TGTGCCATCAACTACCGCGGGGGGAAGACCGGGGAGCTGTTTTTT.

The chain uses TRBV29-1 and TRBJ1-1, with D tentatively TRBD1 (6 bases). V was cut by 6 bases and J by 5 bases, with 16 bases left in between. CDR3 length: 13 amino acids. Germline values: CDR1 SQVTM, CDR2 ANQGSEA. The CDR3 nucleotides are TGCAGCGTCATGGGGGCAGGGTGGACTGAAGCTTTCTTT. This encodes CSVMGAGWTEAFF. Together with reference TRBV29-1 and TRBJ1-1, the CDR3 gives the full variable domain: SAVISQKPSRDICQRGTSLTIQCQVDSQVTMMFWYRQQPGQSLTLIATANQGSEATYESGFVIDKFPISRPNLTFSTLTVSNMSPEDSSIYLCSVMGAGWTEAFFGQGTRLTVV.

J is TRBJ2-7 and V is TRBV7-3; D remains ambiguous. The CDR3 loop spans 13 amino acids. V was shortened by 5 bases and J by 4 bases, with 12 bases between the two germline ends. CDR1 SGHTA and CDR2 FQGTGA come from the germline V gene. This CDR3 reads CASSTNSGYEQYF. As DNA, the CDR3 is TGTGCCAGCAGCACCAACTCAGGATACGAGCAGTACTTC.

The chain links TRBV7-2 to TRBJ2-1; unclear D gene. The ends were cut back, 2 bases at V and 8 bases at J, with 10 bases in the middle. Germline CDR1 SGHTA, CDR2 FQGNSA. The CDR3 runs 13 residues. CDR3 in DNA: TGTGCCAGCAGCTTAACGGCTTTCGATGAGCAGTTCTTC. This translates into CASSLTAFDEQFF.

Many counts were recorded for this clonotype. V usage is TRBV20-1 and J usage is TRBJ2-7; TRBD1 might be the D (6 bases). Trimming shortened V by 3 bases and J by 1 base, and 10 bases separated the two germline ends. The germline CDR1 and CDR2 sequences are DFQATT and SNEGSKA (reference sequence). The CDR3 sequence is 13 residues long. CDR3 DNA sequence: TGCAGTGCTAGGGAGCAGGGGTCCTACGAGCAGTACTTC. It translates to CSAREQGSYEQYF.

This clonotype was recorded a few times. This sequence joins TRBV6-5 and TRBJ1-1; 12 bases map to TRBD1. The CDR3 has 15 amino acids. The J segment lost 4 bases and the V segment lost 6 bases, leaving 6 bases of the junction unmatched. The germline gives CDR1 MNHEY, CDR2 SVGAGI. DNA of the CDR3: TGTGCCAGCAGAACCCGGGACAGGGGGCGCACTGAAGCTTTCTTT. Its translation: CASRTRDRGRTEAFF.

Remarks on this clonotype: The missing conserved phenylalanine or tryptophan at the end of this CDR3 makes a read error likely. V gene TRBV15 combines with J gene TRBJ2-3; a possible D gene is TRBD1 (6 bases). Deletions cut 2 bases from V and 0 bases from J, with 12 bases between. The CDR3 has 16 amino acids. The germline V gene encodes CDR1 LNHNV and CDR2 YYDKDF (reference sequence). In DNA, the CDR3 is TGTGCCACCAGCAGATACCGGACAGCTAGCACAGATACGCAGTATTCT. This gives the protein CATSRYRTASTDTQYS.

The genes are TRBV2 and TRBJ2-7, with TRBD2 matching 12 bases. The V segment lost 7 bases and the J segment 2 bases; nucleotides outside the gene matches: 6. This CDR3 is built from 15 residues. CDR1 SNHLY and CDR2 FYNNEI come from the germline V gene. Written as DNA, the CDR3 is TGTGCCAGCACCTTACTAGCGGGGGGACCCTACGAGCAGTACTTC. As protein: CASTLLAGGPYEQYF.

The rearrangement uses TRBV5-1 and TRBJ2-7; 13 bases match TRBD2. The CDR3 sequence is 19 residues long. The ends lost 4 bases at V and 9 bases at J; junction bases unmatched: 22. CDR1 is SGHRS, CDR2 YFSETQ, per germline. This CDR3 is CASSPSNRGLAGKSTGQYF. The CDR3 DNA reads TGCGCCAGCAGCCCTAGCAATAGGGGACTAGCGGGAAAGTCTACGGGGCAGTACTTC.

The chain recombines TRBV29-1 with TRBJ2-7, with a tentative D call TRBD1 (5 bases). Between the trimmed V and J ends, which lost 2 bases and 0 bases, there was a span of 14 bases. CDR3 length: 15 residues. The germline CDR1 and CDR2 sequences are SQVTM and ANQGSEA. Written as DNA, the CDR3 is TGCAGCGTTGAATACCGTACAGGACCCTCCTACGAGCAGTACTTC. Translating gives CSVEYRTGPSYEQYF.

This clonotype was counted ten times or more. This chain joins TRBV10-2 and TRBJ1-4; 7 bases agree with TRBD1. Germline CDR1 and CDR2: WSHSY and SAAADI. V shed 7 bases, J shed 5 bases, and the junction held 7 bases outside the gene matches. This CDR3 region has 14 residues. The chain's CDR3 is CASKPGQRNEKLFF. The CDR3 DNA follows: TGCGCCAGCAAACCGGGACAGCGCAATGAAAAACTGTTTTTT.

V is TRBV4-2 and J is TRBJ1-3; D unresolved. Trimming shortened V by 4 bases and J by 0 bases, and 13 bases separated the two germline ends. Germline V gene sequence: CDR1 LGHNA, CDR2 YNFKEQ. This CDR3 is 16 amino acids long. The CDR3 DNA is TGTGCCAGCAGCCGCTTCAGCGATAACTCTGGAAACACCATATATTTT. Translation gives CASSRFSDNSGNTIYF.

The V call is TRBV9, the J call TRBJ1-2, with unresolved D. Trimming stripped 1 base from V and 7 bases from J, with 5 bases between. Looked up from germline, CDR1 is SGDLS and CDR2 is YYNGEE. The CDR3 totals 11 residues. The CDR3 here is CASSVQAGYTF. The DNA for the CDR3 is TGTGCCAGCAGCGTACAAGCTGGCTACACCTTC.

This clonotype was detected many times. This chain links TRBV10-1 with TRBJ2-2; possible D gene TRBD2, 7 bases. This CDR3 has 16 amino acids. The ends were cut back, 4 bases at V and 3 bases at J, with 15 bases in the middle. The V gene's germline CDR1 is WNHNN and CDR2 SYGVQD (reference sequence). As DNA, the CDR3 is TGCGCCAGCAGTGCTACGGGGGGCCGGGACACCGGGGAGCTGTTTTTT. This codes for CASSATGGRDTGELFF.

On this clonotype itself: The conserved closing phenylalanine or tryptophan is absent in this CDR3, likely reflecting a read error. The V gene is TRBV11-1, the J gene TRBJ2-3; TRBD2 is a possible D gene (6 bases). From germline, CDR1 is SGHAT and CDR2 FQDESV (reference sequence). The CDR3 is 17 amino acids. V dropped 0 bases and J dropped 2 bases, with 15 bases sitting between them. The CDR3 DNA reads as TGTGCCAGCAGCTTAGCCGGAGGGAACATGAACACAGATACGCAGTATTCT. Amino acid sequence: CASSLAGGNMNTDTQYS.